One sample yielded the 16 T cell receptor beta chains listed below, sequenced in a study of response to subunit inactivated influenza vaccine. MiXCR, applied by TCRdb to the RT-PCR reads, yields one record per CDR3 protein. The data show about 620,000 distinct CDR3 sequences, 10% to 15% seen once. The sample here was PBMCs from blood, taken on the day of vaccination. The receptors come from a middle-aged man who received an inactivated influenza vaccine.

J is TRBJ2-3 and V is TRBV20-1; D unresolved. Trimming pared 0 bases from V and 0 bases from J, leaving 13 bases between. This CDR3 region has 16 residues. Germline loops: CDR1 DFQATT, CDR2 SNEGSKA (reference sequence). The CDR3 DNA reads TGCAGTGCTAGAGATCGACTTTGGTTTAGCACAGATACGCAGTATTTT. Amino acids: CSARDRLWFSTDTQYF.

The V and J genes are TRBV20-1 and TRBJ1-5; D remains unclear. Germline lookup yields CDR1 DFQATT and CDR2 SNEGSKA (reference sequence). The CDR3 length is 13 residues. V gave up 2 bases and J gave up 2 bases, with 7 bases separating them. Written as DNA, the CDR3 is TGCAGTGCTAGATTAGGCGGCAATCAGCCCCAGCATTTT. Encoded protein: CSARLGGNQPQHF.

The chain uses TRBV27 and TRBJ2-7; TRBD2 might be the D (6 bases). Germline loops: CDR1 MNHEY, CDR2 SMNVEV (reference sequence). The CDR3 is 15 amino acids. The V end lost 6 bases, the J end lost 2 bases, and 17 bases lay between the germline ends. DNA for the CDR3: TGTGCCAGCAGCCGACTCGGGACTGCCACCTACGAGCAGTACTTC. Translating gives CASSRLGTATYEQYF.

This chain links TRBV4-3 with TRBJ2-1; 13 nucleotides line up with TRBD2. The CDR3 is 18 amino acids. Per the germline V gene, CDR1 is LGHNA and CDR2 is YSLEER. V gave up 2 bases and J gave up 5 bases; unmatched junction bases: 9. CDR3 protein: CASSQTYPGTSGNNEQFF. DNA for the CDR3: TGCGCCAGCAGCCAAACTTACCCCGGGACTAGCGGGAACAATGAGCAGTTCTTC.

This clonotype was seen at least ten times. V usage is TRBV12-3 or TRBV12-4 and J usage is TRBJ2-5; D is ambiguous. CDR3 length equals 14 residues. Trimming removed 3 bases from V and 2 bases from J, with 10 bases in between. The CDR3 DNA is TGTGCCAGCAGTTTTTTGGGCAAGCAAGAGACCCAGTACTTC. This gives the protein CASSFLGKQETQYF.

The J gene is TRBJ2-1, the V gene TRBV28; TRBD2 agrees at 7 bases. With V trimmed by 1 base and J by 1 base, 13 bases remained unmatched. Germline CDR1 MDHEN, CDR2 SYDVKM. The CDR3 runs 19 residues. In DNA, the CDR3 is TGTGCCAGCAGTTTATTTGGGGGAGGGCCCTTTGGATCCTACAATGAGCAGTTCTTC. Its translation is CASSLFGGGPFGSYNEQFF.

This clonotype has at least ten counts. The rearrangement joins TRBV24-1 to TRBJ2-5; 7 bases line up with TRBD2. There are 16 residues in the CDR3. Germline-derived CDR1 and CDR2 are KGHDR and SFDVKD. The trim removed 4 bases at V and 3 bases at J, leaving 10 bases unmatched. The CDR3 DNA is TGTGCCACCAGTGACCCGACCGGGACTAAGGAAGAGACCCAGTACTTC. Translated, it gives CATSDPTGTKEETQYF.

In this sample, this clonotype turned up a few times. This rearrangement joins TRBV15 to TRBJ1-2; D is ambiguous. Germline loops: CDR1 LNHNV, CDR2 YYDKDF (reference sequence). V gave up 1 base and J gave up 4 bases, with 7 bases separating them. There are 13 residues in the CDR3. The CDR3 DNA is TGTGCCACCAGCAGAGGAGGCAGCTATGGCTACACCTTC. It is translated as CATSRGGSYGYTF.

The chain joins TRBV9 to TRBJ1-2, with D unclear. Germline CDR1 SGDLS, CDR2 YYNGEE. This CDR3 is built from 13 residues. V shed 4 bases and J shed 4 bases, with 11 bases lying between them. Here the CDR3 reads CASSPRDPYGYTF. As DNA, the CDR3 is TGTGCCAGCAGCCCCAGAGACCCCTATGGCTACACCTTC.

The chain has TRBV4-1 and TRBJ2-7; perhaps TRBD1 as D (6 bases). Germline assignment: CDR1 MGHRA and CDR2 YSYEKL. The germline V and J ends were trimmed by 1 base and 4 bases, with 17 bases remaining between them. The CDR3 totals 16 residues. CDR3: CASSQVWGQSLYEQYF. The CDR3 nucleotides read TGCGCCAGCAGCCAAGTCTGGGGGCAGAGCCTATACGAGCAGTACTTC.

The V gene is TRBV2, the J gene TRBJ2-2; D may be TRBD2 (6 bases). With 8 bases removed from V and 6 bases from J, the gap between germline ends came to 10 bases. Germline V CDR1 and CDR2: SNHLY, FYNNEI. The CDR3 covers 12 residues. CDR3 in amino acids: CASAREAGELFF. The CDR3 DNA reads TGTGCCAGCGCGAGGGAGGCCGGGGAGCTGTTTTTT. Full variable domain (outside the CDR3, taken from reference TRBV2 and TRBJ2-2): EPEVTQTPSHQVTQMGQEVILRCVPISNHLYFYWYRQILGQKVEFLVSFYNNEISEKSEIFDDQFSVERPDGSNFTLKIRSTKLEDSAMYFCASAREAGELFFGEGSRLTVL.

This sequence joins TRBV30 and TRBJ2-1, with D possibly being TRBD2 (6 bases). CDR1 is GTSNPN and CDR2 is SVGIG in the germline V gene (reference sequence). The CDR3 runs 14 residues. V lost 4 bases, J lost 0 bases, and 10 bases lay in between. The CDR3 sequence: CAWTDGSSYNEQFF. CDR3 DNA: TGTGCCTGGACGGACGGGAGCTCCTACAATGAGCAGTTCTTC.

This rearrangement joins TRBV11-2 to TRBJ2-7, with D perhaps TRBD2 (6 bases). The germline gives CDR1 SGHAT, CDR2 FQNNGV. CDR3 length: 14 residues. Trimming removed 5 bases at V and 5 bases at J, with 16 bases between. CDR3 DNA: TGTGCCAGCAGCCCCTACGCAGCGGGCGACGAGCAGTACTTC. It encodes CASSPYAAGDEQYF.

The chain combines TRBV28 with TRBJ2-3; 14 bases map to TRBD2. V was pared by 9 bases and J by 3 bases, with 14 bases of the junction left unmatched. CDR1 and CDR2 from the germline V gene are MDHEN and SYDVKM. This CDR3 has 18 amino acids. CDR3 residues: CARSPAARLAGGTDTQYF. In nucleotides, the CDR3 is TGTGCCAGGAGCCCCGCTGCGAGACTAGCGGGGGGGACAGATACGCAGTATTTT.

In this sample, this clonotype turned up many times. The chain uses TRBV5-6 and TRBJ2-1; 11 nucleotides line up with TRBD2. Trimming cost V 4 bases and J 7 bases; bases outside gene matches: 10. CDR1 and CDR2 from the germline V gene are SGHDT and YYEEEE. The CDR3 is 16 amino acids. The CDR3 DNA is TGTGCCAGCAGCGGGACTAGCGGAGCAGGGAAGAATGAGCAGTTCTTC. Residues: CASSGTSGAGKNEQFF.

V usage is TRBV27 and J usage is TRBJ2-7; TRBD1 matches at 8 bases. Germline-derived CDR1 and CDR2 are MNHEY and SMNVEV (reference sequence). V lost 5 bases to trimming and J lost 2 bases; unmatched junction nucleotides: 8. The CDR3 covers 15 residues. The CDR3 region has the DNA TGTGCCAGCAGTCCTGACAGGGGTGGCCCCTACGAGCAGTACTTC. Its protein product is CASSPDRGGPYEQYF.